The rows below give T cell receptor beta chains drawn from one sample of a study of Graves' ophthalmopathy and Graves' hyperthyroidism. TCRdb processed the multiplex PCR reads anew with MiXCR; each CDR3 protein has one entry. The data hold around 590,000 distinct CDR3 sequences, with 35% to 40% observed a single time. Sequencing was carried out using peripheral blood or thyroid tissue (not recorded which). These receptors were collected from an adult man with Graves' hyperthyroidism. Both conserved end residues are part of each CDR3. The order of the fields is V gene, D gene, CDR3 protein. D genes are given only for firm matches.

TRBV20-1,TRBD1,CSASSGTGSSTEAFF
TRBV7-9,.,CASSLGPGTAFF
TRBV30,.,CAWSQGLSGNTIYF
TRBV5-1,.,CASGLASGGYEQYF
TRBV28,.,CASSGDVLSPQHF
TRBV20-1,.,CSATIRGRETQYF
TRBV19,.,CASTPGRAESSHQPQHF
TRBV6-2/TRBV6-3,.,CASRTTSSEQYF
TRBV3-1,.,CASSHSGQPQHF
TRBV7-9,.,CASSLGDGGETQYF
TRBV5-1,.,CASSSHRGGKETQYF
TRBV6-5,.,CAGSYVNRGPQHF
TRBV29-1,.,CSVAGTGHDNEQYF
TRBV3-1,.,CASSVGASTYEQYF
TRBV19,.,CAGSYGSGIEAFF